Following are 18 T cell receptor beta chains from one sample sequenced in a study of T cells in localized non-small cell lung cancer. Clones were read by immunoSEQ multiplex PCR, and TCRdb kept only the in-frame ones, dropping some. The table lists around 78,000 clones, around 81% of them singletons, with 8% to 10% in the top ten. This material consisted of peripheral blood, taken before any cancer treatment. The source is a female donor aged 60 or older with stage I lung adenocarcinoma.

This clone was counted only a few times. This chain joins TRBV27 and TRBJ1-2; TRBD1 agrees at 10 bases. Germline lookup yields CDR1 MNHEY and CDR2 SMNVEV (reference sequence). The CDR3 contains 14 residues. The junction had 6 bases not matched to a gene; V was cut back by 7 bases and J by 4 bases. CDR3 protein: CASKTGGASYGYTF. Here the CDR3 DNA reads TGTGCCAGCAAGACAGGGGGCGCCTCCTATGGCTACACCTTC.

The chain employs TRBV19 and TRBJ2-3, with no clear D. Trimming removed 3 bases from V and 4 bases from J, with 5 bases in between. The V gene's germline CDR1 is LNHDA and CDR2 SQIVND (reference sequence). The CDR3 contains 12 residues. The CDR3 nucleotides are TGTGCCAGTAGTATCGGTCCAGATACGCAGTATTTT. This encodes CASSIGPDTQYF. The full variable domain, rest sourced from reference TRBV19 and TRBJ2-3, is DGGITQSPKYLFRKEGQNVTLSCEQNLNHDAMYWYRQDPGQGLRLIYYSQIVNDFQKGDIAEGYSVSREKKESFPLTVTSAQKNPTAFYLCASSIGPDTQYFGPGTRLTVL.

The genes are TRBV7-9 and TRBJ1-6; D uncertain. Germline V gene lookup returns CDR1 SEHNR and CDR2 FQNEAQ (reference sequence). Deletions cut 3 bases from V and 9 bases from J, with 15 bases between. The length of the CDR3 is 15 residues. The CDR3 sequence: CASSFQPSRGSPLHF. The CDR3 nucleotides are TGTGCCAGCAGCTTCCAACCGTCGCGCGGTTCACCCCTCCACTTT.

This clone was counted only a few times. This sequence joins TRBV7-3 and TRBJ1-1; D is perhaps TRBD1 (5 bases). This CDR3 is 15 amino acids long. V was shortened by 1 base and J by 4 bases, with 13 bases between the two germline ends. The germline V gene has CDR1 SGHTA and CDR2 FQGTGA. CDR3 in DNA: TGTGCCAGCAGCTTAAATTTGGGGCTAGGCACTGAAGCTTTCTTT. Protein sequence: CASSLNLGLGTEAFF.

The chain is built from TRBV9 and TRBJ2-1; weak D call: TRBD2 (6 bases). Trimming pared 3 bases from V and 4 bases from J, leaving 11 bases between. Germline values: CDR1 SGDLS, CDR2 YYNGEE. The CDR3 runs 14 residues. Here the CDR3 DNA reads TGTGCCAGCAGCGCGGGAGTAGGGTACAATGAGCAGTTCTTC. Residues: CASSAGVGYNEQFF.

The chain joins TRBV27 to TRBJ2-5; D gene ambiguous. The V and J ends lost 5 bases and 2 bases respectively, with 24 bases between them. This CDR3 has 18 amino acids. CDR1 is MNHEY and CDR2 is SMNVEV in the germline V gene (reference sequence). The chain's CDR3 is CASSPQSDFPPPQETQYF. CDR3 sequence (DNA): TGTGCCAGCAGTCCCCAGAGCGACTTCCCACCTCCTCAAGAGACCCAGTACTTC.

The CDR3, as DNA: TGTGCCTGGAGTTTGAAACTAGCGGGGGGCGGTAGAGAGACCCAGTACTTC. Protein sequence: CAWSLKLAGGGRETQYF. This chain uses TRBV30 with TRBJ2-5; 12 nucleotides match TRBD2. Germline loops: CDR1 GTSNPN, CDR2 SVGIG (reference sequence). The CDR3 is 17 amino acids. V dropped 2 bases and J dropped 4; count of bases not matched to a gene: 11.

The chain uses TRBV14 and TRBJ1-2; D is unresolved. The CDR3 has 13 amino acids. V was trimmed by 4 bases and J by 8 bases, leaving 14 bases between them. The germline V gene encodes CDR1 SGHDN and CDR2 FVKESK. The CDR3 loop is CASSPSLLWGYTF. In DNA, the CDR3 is TGTGCCAGCAGCCCATCCCTTTTATGGGGCTACACCTTC.

The CDR3 nucleotides read TGTGCCAGCAGTTTCGGGCAGCACAATGAGCAGTTCTTC. This sequence encodes CASSFGQHNEQFF. The rearrangement links TRBV27 to TRBJ2-1; the D is unclear. V was cut by 3 bases and J by 5 bases, with 8 bases left in between. The CDR3 has 13 amino acids. CDR1 is MNHEY, CDR2 SMNVEV, per germline (reference sequence).

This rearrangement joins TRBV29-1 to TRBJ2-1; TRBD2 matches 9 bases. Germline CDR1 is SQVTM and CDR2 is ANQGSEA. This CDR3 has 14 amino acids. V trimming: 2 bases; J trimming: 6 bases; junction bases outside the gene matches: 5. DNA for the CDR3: TGCAGCGTTGAAAGGCGGGGGGGCCCCAATGAGCAGTTCTTC. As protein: CSVERRGGPNEQFF.

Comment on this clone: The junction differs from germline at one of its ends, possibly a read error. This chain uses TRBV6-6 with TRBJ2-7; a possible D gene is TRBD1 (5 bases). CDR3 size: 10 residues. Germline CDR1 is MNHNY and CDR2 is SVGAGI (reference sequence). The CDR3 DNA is TGTGCCAGCAGTTACGTGGACACAAACTTC. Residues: CASSYVDTNF.

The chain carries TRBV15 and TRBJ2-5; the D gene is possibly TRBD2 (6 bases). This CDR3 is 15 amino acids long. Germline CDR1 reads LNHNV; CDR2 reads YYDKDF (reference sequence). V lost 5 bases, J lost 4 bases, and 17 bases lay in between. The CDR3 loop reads CATSGMNSGVETQYF. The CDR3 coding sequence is TGTGCCACCAGCGGGATGAATTCGGGAGTAGAGACCCAGTACTTC.

CDR3 DNA sequence: TGTGCCACCCAAGTGGTGGGCTTTGATAATTCACCCCTCCACTTT. Its translation: CATQVVGFDNSPLHF. The V gene is TRBV6-5, the J gene TRBJ1-6; D not certain. Germline CDR1 is MNHEY and CDR2 is SVGAGI. The CDR3 sequence is 15 residues long. Deletions cut 10 bases from V and 5 bases from J, with 18 bases between.

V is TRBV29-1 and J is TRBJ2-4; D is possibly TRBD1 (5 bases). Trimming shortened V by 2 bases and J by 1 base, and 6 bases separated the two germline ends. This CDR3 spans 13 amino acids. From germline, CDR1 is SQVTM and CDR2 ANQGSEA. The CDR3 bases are TGCAGCGTTGAACAGGGCGCCAAAAACATTCAGTACTTC. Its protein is CSVEQGAKNIQYF.

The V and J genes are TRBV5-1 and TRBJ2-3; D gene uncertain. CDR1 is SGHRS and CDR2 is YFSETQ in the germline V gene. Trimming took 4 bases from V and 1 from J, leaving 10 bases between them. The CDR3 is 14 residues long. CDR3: CASSPNGRTDTQYF. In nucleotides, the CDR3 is TGCGCCAGCAGCCCTAACGGGCGCACAGATACGCAGTATTTT.

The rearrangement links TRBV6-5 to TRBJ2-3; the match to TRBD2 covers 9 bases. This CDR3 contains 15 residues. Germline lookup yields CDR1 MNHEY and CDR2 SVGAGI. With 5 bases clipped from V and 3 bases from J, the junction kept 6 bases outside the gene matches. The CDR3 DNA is TGTGCCAGCAGTCCTCTAGCGGGAAAAACAGATACGCAGTATTTT. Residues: CASSPLAGKTDTQYF.

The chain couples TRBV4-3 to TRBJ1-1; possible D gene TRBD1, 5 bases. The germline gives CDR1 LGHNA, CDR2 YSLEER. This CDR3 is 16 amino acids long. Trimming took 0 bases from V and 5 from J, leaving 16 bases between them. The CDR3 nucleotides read TGCGCCAGCAGCCAAGATCCCGGGGGAGTGGTGACTGAAGCTTTCTTT. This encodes CASSQDPGGVVTEAFF.

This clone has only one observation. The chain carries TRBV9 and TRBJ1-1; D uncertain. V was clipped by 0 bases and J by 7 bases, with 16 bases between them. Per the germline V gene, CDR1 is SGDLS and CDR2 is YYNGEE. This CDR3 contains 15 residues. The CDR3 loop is CASSVDPLFRDEAFF. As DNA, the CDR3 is TGTGCCAGCAGCGTAGACCCCTTGTTTCGGGATGAAGCTTTCTTT.